One sample yielded the 29 T cell receptor beta chains listed below, sequenced in a study of Graves' ophthalmopathy and Graves' hyperthyroidism. RNA transcripts yielded amplified TCR beta CDR3 regions. The library came from an HTBI-primed first-round RT-PCR and a second-round multiplex PCR. Each CDR3 protein gets one entry after TCRdb re-called the multiplex PCR reads with MiXCR. Of roughly 700,000 distinct CDR3 sequences in the sample, roughly two fifths were seen once. Sample: peripheral blood. The receptors here all came from an adult man with Graves' ophthalmopathy.

V gene TRBV7-8 combines with J gene TRBJ1-3, with 9 bases matching TRBD1. CDR3 size: 16 residues. V was clipped by 3 bases and J by 4 bases; unmatched bases: 7. The V gene's germline CDR1 is SGHVS and CDR2 FQNEAQ. The CDR3 sequence: CASSFRDRVSGNTIYF. The DNA for the CDR3 is TGTGCCAGCAGCTTCCGGGACAGGGTTTCGGGAAACACCATATATTTT.

This sequence joins TRBV19 and TRBJ1-2; 7 bases align to TRBD1. This CDR3 has 14 amino acids. The trim removed 6 bases at V and 4 bases at J, leaving 8 bases unmatched. CDR1 and CDR2 (germline): LNHDA, SQIVND (reference sequence). This chain's CDR3 is CASRATGELYGYTF. In DNA, the CDR3 is TGTGCCAGTAGAGCAACAGGGGAGCTCTATGGCTACACCTTC.

The chain combines TRBV20-1 with TRBJ1-5; a weak D match, TRBD1 (6 bases). Trimming shortened V by 5 bases and J by 4 bases, and 15 bases separated the two germline ends. The CDR3 spans 14 residues. Germline assignment: CDR1 DFQATT and CDR2 SNEGSKA (reference sequence). CDR3 sequence (DNA): TGCAGTGCTTTGGGGGGACACTTGAATCAGCCCCAGCATTTT. Translating it yields CSALGGHLNQPQHF.

On this clonotype: A junction end diverges from the germline sequence, so it may reflect a read error. V usage is TRBV10-3 and J usage is TRBJ2-7; D is perhaps TRBD1 (6 bases). The CDR3 totals 15 residues. Germline V CDR1 and CDR2: ENHRY, SYGVKD. This CDR3 is CASSETPGAFYEQYF. The CDR3 DNA sequence: TGTGCCAGCAGTGAAACACCAGGGGCGTTCTACGAGCAGTACTTC.

This chain links TRBV6-5 with TRBJ1-1, with TRBD1 identical over 7 bases. The CDR3 contains 11 residues. V shed 5 bases and J 7 bases; nucleotides not matched to a gene: 1. Looked up from germline, CDR1 is MNHEY and CDR2 is SVGAGI. The CDR3 nucleotides are TGTGCCAGCAGTCGACAGGGTGAAGCTTTCTTT. Translated: CASSRQGEAFF.

Only a few counts were recorded for this clonotype. The J gene is TRBJ2-7, the V gene TRBV6-5; 11 positions agree with TRBD1. The germline CDR1 and CDR2 sequences are MNHEY and SVGAGI. This CDR3 comprises 13 residues. V trimming: 6 bases; J trimming: 7 bases; junction bases outside the gene matches: 5. As DNA, the CDR3 is TGTGCCAGCAGGGGACAGGGGGTTTGGGAGCAGTACTTC. Translating gives CASRGQGVWEQYF.

The chain has TRBV20-1 and TRBJ1-2; TRBD1 is a possible D gene (5 bases). This CDR3 has 14 residues. Germline assignment: CDR1 DFQATT and CDR2 SNEGSKA (reference sequence). Trimming pared 6 bases from V and 2 bases from J, leaving 16 bases between. CDR3 residues: CSATERGGNYGYTF. The CDR3, as DNA: TGCAGTGCGACCGAACGGGGGGGAAACTATGGCTACACCTTC.

The V and J genes are TRBV15 and TRBJ2-2; a weak D match, TRBD2 (6 bases). Germline loops: CDR1 LNHNV, CDR2 YYDKDF (reference sequence). There are 16 residues in the CDR3. Trimming stripped 0 bases from V and 2 bases from J, with 10 bases between. The CDR3 sequence: CATSREPDYNTGELFF. The CDR3 DNA reads TGTGCCACCAGCAGAGAGCCGGACTACAACACCGGGGAGCTGTTTTTT.

This clonotype has ten or more counts. This rearrangement joins TRBV7-9 to TRBJ1-5; TRBD1 is a possible D gene (5 bases). CDR3 size: 12 residues. Trimming shortened V by 7 bases and J by 4 bases, and 8 bases separated the two germline ends. Per the germline V gene, CDR1 is SEHNR and CDR2 is FQNEAQ (reference sequence). CDR3 bases: TGTGCCAGCACGACAGAGAATCAGCCCCAGCATTTT. It is translated as CASTTENQPQHF.

This clonotype was observed many times. The rearrangement joins TRBV7-2 to TRBJ2-7; no definite D call. Trimming cost V 5 bases and J 1 base, with 12 bases left between them. The CDR3 has 14 amino acids. Germline loops: CDR1 SGHTA, CDR2 FQGNSA. The chain's CDR3 is CASSVQALSYEQYF. For the CDR3, the DNA is TGTGCCAGCAGCGTGCAGGCGCTATCCTACGAGCAGTACTTC.

The rearrangement links TRBV25-1 to TRBJ2-7, with TRBD1 identical over 8 bases. The germline gives CDR1 MGHDK, CDR2 SYGVNS. There are 15 residues in the CDR3. J lost 0 bases, V lost 5 bases, and 6 bases had no gene match. In nucleotides, the CDR3 is TGTGCCAGCAGTTTGGGGGACAGGCTCTCCTACGAGCAGTACTTC. Translation: CASSLGDRLSYEQYF.

In this sample, this clonotype turned up a few times. The chain uses TRBV2 and TRBJ2-7; the match to TRBD1 covers 8 bases. V shed 6 bases and J 0 bases; nucleotides not matched to a gene: 10. The CDR3 is 16 amino acids. Germline V gene data show CDR1 as SNHLY and CDR2 as FYNNEI. Written as DNA, the CDR3 is TGTGCCAGCAGCCCACAGGGGGGCCGAAGCTCCTACGAGCAGTACTTC. Translating gives CASSPQGGRSSYEQYF. Using reference TRBV2 and TRBJ2-7 for the parts outside the CDR3, the full variable domain is EPEVTQTPSHQVTQMGQEVILRCVPISNHLYFYWYRQILGQKVEFLVSFYNNEISEKSEIFDDQFSVERPDGSNFTLKIRSTKLEDSAMYFCASSPQGGRSSYEQYFGPGTRLTVT.

This chain connects TRBV12-3 or TRBV12-4 to TRBJ1-1; D gene unclear. The V gene lost 3 bases and the J gene lost 4 bases, with 9 bases spanning the gap. This CDR3 region has 13 residues. The CDR3 spells CASSFKGATEAFF. In DNA, the CDR3 is TGTGCCAGCAGTTTTAAGGGAGCCACTGAAGCTTTCTTT.

This clonotype was detected many times. J is TRBJ1-1 and V is TRBV13; unclear D gene. V lost 1 base, J lost 3 bases, and 12 bases lay in between. The CDR3 contains 15 residues. CDR1 PRHDT and CDR2 FYEKMQ come from the germline V gene (reference sequence). This CDR3 reads CASSLVGERDTEAFF. CDR3 sequence (DNA): TGTGCCAGCAGCTTAGTGGGAGAGAGGGACACTGAAGCTTTCTTT.

This rearrangement joins TRBV7-8 to TRBJ1-1; D possibly corresponds to TRBD1 (6 bases). The CDR3 length is 16 residues. Germline CDR1 reads SGHVS; CDR2 reads FQNEAQ. Between the trimmed V and J ends, which lost 5 bases and 1 base, there was a span of 17 bases. The CDR3 nucleotides read TGTGCCAGCAGCGGCACCTCCGGGACACGGAACACTGAAGCTTTCTTT. Its protein is CASSGTSGTRNTEAFF.

As concerns this clonotype: A much larger clone lies one base from this, so it may be a read error. The rearrangement joins TRBV7-9 to TRBJ2-5; the D gene is possibly TRBD1 (6 bases). The V gene's germline CDR1 is SEHNR and CDR2 FQNEAQ (reference sequence). CDR3 length: 13 residues. Trimming took off 5 bases at V and 13 bases at J, with 20 bases between the two ends. The CDR3 nucleotides are TGTGCCAGCAGCGTTACAGGGCTGTCGGACCGGTACTTC. This gives the protein CASSVTGLSDRYF.

A remark on this clonotype: One junction end disagrees with the germline gene, perhaps due to a read error. V and J are TRBV29-1 and TRBJ1-2; D may be TRBD1 (5 bases). The CDR3 length is 12 residues. Germline CDR1 SQVTM, CDR2 ANQGSEA. CDR3 protein: CGVEVRVYGYTF. The CDR3 bases are TGCGGCGTTGAAGTCAGGGTCTATGGCTACACCTTC.

On this clonotype: This may be a read error, as it is one base from a much larger clone. The rearrangement links TRBV24-1 to TRBJ1-2; D unclear. CDR3 length: 13 residues. The V and J ends lost 9 bases and 0 bases respectively, with 10 bases between them. The germline V gene has CDR1 KGHDR and CDR2 SFDVKD. This chain's CDR3 is CATSIASNYGYTF. The CDR3 DNA reads TGTGCCACCTCCATCGCCTCTAACTATGGCTACACCTTC.

This clonotype was picked up many times. This sequence joins TRBV20-1 and TRBJ2-7; D possibly corresponds to TRBD2 (5 bases). V gave up 1 base and J gave up 4 bases, with 14 bases separating them. In germline, CDR1 is DFQATT, CDR2 SNEGSKA (reference sequence). CDR3 length: 14 amino acids. The CDR3 region has the DNA TGCAGTGCTAGAGTGGACGGCAGAGGGTACGAGCAGTACTTC. Translation: CSARVDGRGYEQYF.

This clonotype was found a few times. This chain links TRBV6-1 with TRBJ2-5; unclear D gene. CDR1 and CDR2 from the germline V gene are MNHNS and SASEGT. V lost 1 base, J lost 0 bases, and 6 bases lay in between. The CDR3 loop spans 14 amino acids. In DNA form, the CDR3 reads TGTGCCAGCAGTGAAGTGACCGACCAAGAGACCCAGTACTTC. Encoded protein: CASSEVTDQETQYF.

This rearrangement joins TRBV29-1 to TRBJ2-7; 10 nucleotides agree with TRBD1. The CDR3 loop spans 16 amino acids. Per the germline V gene, CDR1 is SQVTM and CDR2 is ANQGSEA. The CDR3 reads CSARDRGVNLPYEQYF. The CDR3 DNA sequence: TGCAGTGCTAGGGACAGGGGTGTCAACTTACCGTACGAGCAGTACTTC.

The chain carries TRBV19 and TRBJ2-7; 8 nucleotides agree with TRBD2. The CDR3 extends over 15 amino acids. Germline CDR1 reads LNHDA; CDR2 reads SQIVND (reference sequence). The junction had 13 bases not matched to a gene; V was cut back by 9 bases and J by 3 bases. Here the CDR3 DNA reads TGTGCCAGCAACTTAGGTGGCGGGGGGATCTACGAGCAGTACTTC. It translates to CASNLGGGGIYEQYF.

The CDR3 region has the DNA TGTGCCAGCAGGCCCGGGACGGGGTTTAAGTCCTATGGCTACACCTTC. It codes for CASRPGTGFKSYGYTF. The genes are TRBV6-4 and TRBJ1-2; D may be TRBD1 (5 bases). Between the trimmed V and J ends, which lost 6 bases and 4 bases, there was a span of 21 bases. From germline, CDR1 is MRHNA and CDR2 SNTAGT. The length of the CDR3 is 16 residues.

This chain connects TRBV2 to TRBJ2-5; D tentatively reads TRBD1 or TRBD2 (5 bases each). The CDR3 length is 15 residues. The germline V and J ends were trimmed by 0 bases and 11 bases, with 19 bases remaining between them. In germline, CDR1 is SNHLY, CDR2 FYNNEI. In DNA, the CDR3 is TGTGCCAGCAGTGAAGCTGAGTGGGGCAGGGAGAATCAGTACTTC. This sequence encodes CASSEAEWGRENQYF.

The chain has TRBV24-1 and TRBJ1-5; maybe TRBD1 (6 bases). From germline, CDR1 is KGHDR and CDR2 SFDVKD. This CDR3 spans 14 amino acids. Trimming pared 11 bases from V and 6 bases from J, leaving 19 bases between. The CDR3 loop is CASRTGGQGQPQHF. The CDR3 DNA reads as TGTGCCAGCCGAACCGGGGGGCAGGGTCAGCCCCAGCATTTT.

The chain couples TRBV7-9 to TRBJ2-7; 8 bases line up with TRBD2. The germline CDR1 and CDR2 sequences are SEHNR and FQNEAQ (reference sequence). There are 14 residues in the CDR3. With 6 bases clipped from V and 6 bases from J, the junction kept 10 bases outside the gene matches. The DNA of the CDR3 is TGTGCCAGCAGACTTGGGACTAGTTTTTCCGAGCAGTACTTC. This gives the protein CASRLGTSFSEQYF.

Points on this clonotype: A much larger clone differs from this one at a single base, so this may be a read error. V and J are TRBV7-2 and TRBJ2-7, with D perhaps TRBD2 (6 bases). Germline loops: CDR1 SGHTA, CDR2 FQGNSA. This CDR3 region has 15 residues. CDR3 coding DNA: TGTGCCGGCAGCTGGGGAGGCGCCGTCCCCTACGAGCAGTACTTC. Protein product: CAGSWGGAVPYEQYF. Supplemented by reference TRBV7-2 and TRBJ2-7, the full variable domain reads GAGVSQSPSNKVTEKGKDVELRCDPISGHTALYWYRQSLGQGLEFLIYFQGNSAPDKSGLPSDRFSAERTGGSVSTLTIQRTQQEDSAVYLCAGSWGGAVPYEQYFGPGTRLTVT.

Points on this clonotype: A much larger clone differs from this one at a single base, so this may be a read error. This chain's CDR3 is CASSDYSGGWNTGELFF. CDR3 nucleotides: TGTGCCAGCAGTGATTACTCCGGGGGATGGAACACCGGGGAGCTGTTTTTT. This chain connects TRBV25-1 to TRBJ2-2; maybe TRBD2 (6 bases). Germline V CDR1 and CDR2: MGHDK, SYGVNS. Trimming shortened V by 3 bases and J by 1 base, and 15 bases separated the two germline ends. The CDR3 totals 17 residues.

The gene calls are TRBV9 and TRBJ1-1; a weak D match, TRBD1 (6 bases). Trimming took 4 bases from V and 8 from J, leaving 21 bases between them. The CDR3 loop spans 15 amino acids. In germline, CDR1 is SGDLS, CDR2 YYNGEE. Here the CDR3 reads CASSPRRGGILEAFF. In DNA, the CDR3 is TGTGCCAGCAGCCCCCGCAGGGGCGGGATTCTCGAAGCTTTCTTT.